A selection of T cell receptor beta chains follows, all from one sample in a study of patients and donors after allogeneic stem cell transplantation. Each CDR3 protein is one row after TCRdb ran MiXCR on the RT-PCR reads. The repertoire includes about 960,000 distinct CDR3 sequences, about a sixth of them detected once, and roughly 6% sits in the top ten. The sample was blood, either unsorted or a sorted T cell fraction (not recorded which). The origin of the receptors is a human donor who was either an allogeneic HSCT recipient or a stem cell or donor lymphocyte infusion donor (not recorded which). It is not recorded whose cells these are; they may come from a transplant donor. CDR3s leave out the opening cysteine and the closing phenylalanine or tryptophan. The size entry is marked missing in some rows and otherwise reads once, few, many or a size class.

v_call,j_call,clone_size,cdr3_aa
TRBV19,TRBJ1-3,.,ASSITGARSGNTIY
TRBV6-1,TRBJ1-3,few,ASTPTDLSGNTIY
TRBV4-2,TRBJ2-5,few,ASSQVPQRGGLWQETQY
TRBV20-1,TRBJ2-4,.,SASYTTGNIQY
TRBV6-2/TRBV6-3,TRBJ2-1,.,ASSYTGTGGTYNEQF
TRBV9,TRBJ1-2,.,ASSAYQGSYGYT
TRBV6-5,TRBJ2-2,.,VSTGDGRELF
TRBV25-1,TRBJ2-1,many,ASSEFTTRLHWDEQF
TRBV29-1,TRBJ2-7,.,SVSGTEYEQY
TRBV20-1,TRBJ2-7,.,SARTGTGGFEQY
TRBV12-3/TRBV12-4,TRBJ1-2,.,ASSLADRVPYGYT
TRBV19,TRBJ1-2,.,ASYQTGVGYGYT
TRBV7-9,TRBJ1-3,.,ASSLQTTRGGNTIY
TRBV7-8,TRBJ1-6,.,ASGGTPVH
TRBV20-1,TRBJ1-6,.,SARDLGSSYNSPLH
TRBV12-3/TRBV12-4,TRBJ2-2,many,ASSTTANTGELF
TRBV7-8,TRBJ1-3,once,ASSPGQFSSGNTIY
TRBV7-9,TRBJ1-1,.,ASSPDSLEAF
TRBV27,TRBJ2-2,few,ASSLWASGSIGELF
TRBV11-2,TRBJ2-5,few,ASSHVRVPETQY
TRBV10-3,TRBJ1-6,.,AISGQQGSPLH
TRBV7-2,TRBJ1-4,.,ASSSTGGREKLF
TRBV12-3/TRBV12-4,TRBJ2-3,many,ASSLGTTSGGSSTDTQY
TRBV4-3,TRBJ2-1,many,ASSQDWRRLNEQF
TRBV6-2/TRBV6-3,TRBJ1-5,few,ASSPPVGGGAINQPQH
TRBV6-5,TRBJ2-1,few,ASSFVSRLYEQF
TRBV20-1,TRBJ1-5,few,SARFRGRGNQPQH
TRBV9,TRBJ2-3,.,ASSVGAGGGYTDTQY
TRBV20-1,TRBJ2-3,.,SARPRTSGSADTQY
TRBV12-3/TRBV12-4,TRBJ1-5,.,ASSFEGDGNQPQH
TRBV20-1,TRBJ2-7,few,SARDTASSYEQY
TRBV24-1,TRBJ2-1,few,ATSDLAGSSYNEQF
TRBV11-3,TRBJ2-7,.,ASSLDLTAYEQY
TRBV27,TRBJ1-2,many,ASSLGRGAYGYT
TRBV12-3/TRBV12-4,TRBJ1-5,many,ASSFRGSSNQPQH
TRBV10-2,TRBJ2-7,.,ASSEWRGQGTYEQY
TRBV27,TRBJ2-3,.,ASSFTSGGVTDTQY
TRBV20-1,TRBJ1-5,few,SAREGPGNQPQH
TRBV6-1,TRBJ2-1,few,ASTGLAGYNEQF
TRBV4-1,TRBJ2-7,few,ASSQAGGMYEQY
TRBV7-3,TRBJ2-7,few,ASSLTDGSREQY
TRBV29-1,TRBJ2-7,.,SVEDGSYEQY
TRBV12-3/TRBV12-4,TRBJ2-2,many,ASSLSGGVNTGELF
TRBV10-3,TRBJ2-7,.,AAGGRDRGPEQY
TRBV7-2,TRBJ1-5,few,ASSNRESNQPQH